This T cell receptor (beta chain) originates from a study of cytomegalovirus exposure and HLA in healthy donors. Across the whole study: Early released data had roughly 81 million unique TCRs, all coming from HLA-typed donors.

Points from the study as a whole: A list of about 180 TCR beta chains associated with cytomegalovirus was given. A later analysis found most CMV-associated TCR beta chains apparently HLA-restricted. The HLA-A and HLA-B alleles of most subjects were reportedly predicted accurately from TCR beta sequences.

In germline, CDR1 is SGHTA, CDR2 FQGNSA. After removal of 7 bases from V and 6 bases from J, the junction contained 8 bases not matched to a gene. This CDR3 region has 14 residues. Both 60 Vbeta primers and 13 Jbeta primers went into the PCR. Only in-frame clones appear in the TCRdb table, and some are missing; sequencing was by immunoSEQ multiplex PCR. This table has about 200,000 clones, roughly 84% appearing once. A note on this clone: Its specificity is not known.

The rearrangement joins TRBV7-2 to TRBJ2-1; 8 nucleotides agree with TRBD2. This clonotype was sampled from a girl under 18 in good health and CMV-seronegative. Sequenced: PBMCs. The CDR3 protein is CASTGAGGSNEQFF. DNA for the CDR3: TGTGCCAGCACTGGGGCGGGGGGATCCAATGAGCAGTTCTTC.